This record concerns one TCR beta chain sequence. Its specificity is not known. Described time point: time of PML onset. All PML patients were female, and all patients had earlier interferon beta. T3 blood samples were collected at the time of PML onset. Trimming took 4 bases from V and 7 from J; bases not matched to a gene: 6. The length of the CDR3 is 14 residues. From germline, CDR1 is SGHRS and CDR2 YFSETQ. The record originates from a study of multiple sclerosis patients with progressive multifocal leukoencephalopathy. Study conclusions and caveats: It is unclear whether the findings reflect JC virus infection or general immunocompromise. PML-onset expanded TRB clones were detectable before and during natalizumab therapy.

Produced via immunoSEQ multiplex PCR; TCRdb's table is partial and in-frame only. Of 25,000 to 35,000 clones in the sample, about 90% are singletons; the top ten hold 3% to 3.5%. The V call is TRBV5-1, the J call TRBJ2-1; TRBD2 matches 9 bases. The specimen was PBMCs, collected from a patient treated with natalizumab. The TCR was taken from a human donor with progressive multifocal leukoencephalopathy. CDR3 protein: CASSAGGPGNEQFF. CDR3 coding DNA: TGCGCCAGCAGCGCGGGAGGGCCTGGGAATGAGCAGTTCTTC.